These 3 T cell receptor beta chains were all obtained from the same sample, sequenced in a study of T cells after yellow fever vaccination. Each CDR3 protein is one row after TCRdb ran MiXCR on the 5' RACE reads. The data show 620,000 or so distinct CDR3 sequences, around an eighth seen once. The specimen comprised PBMCs, sampled on the day of the yellow fever booster vaccination. The receptors come from a young man who received the YFV17D yellow fever vaccine.

The table lists this clonotype with a few counts. The gene calls are TRBV18 and TRBJ1-5; D possibly corresponds to TRBD1 (5 bases). The CDR3 is 14 residues long. Germline lookup yields CDR1 KGHSH and CDR2 LQKENI. The ends were cut back, 6 bases at V and 5 bases at J, with 14 bases in the middle. The CDR3 here is CASSKEGSDQPQHF. The DNA for the CDR3 is TGTGCCAGCTCCAAGGAGGGGAGCGATCAGCCCCAGCATTTT.

This chain links TRBV7-3 with TRBJ2-5, with D possibly being TRBD1 (6 bases). CDR3 length: 13 residues. Germline values: CDR1 SGHTA, CDR2 FQGTGA. The germline V and J ends were trimmed by 5 bases and 5 bases, with 12 bases remaining between them. This CDR3 is CASSTTGYETQYF. In DNA form, the CDR3 reads TGTGCCAGCAGCACTACAGGGTACGAGACCCAGTACTTC.

This clonotype has only a few counts. This chain uses TRBV11-1 with TRBJ2-3, with TRBD2 matching over 7 bases. Germline loops: CDR1 SGHAT, CDR2 FQDESV (reference sequence). The length of the CDR3 is 19 residues. Unmatched junction bases numbered 15, after V lost 1 base and J lost 2 bases. CDR3 nucleotide sequence: TGTGCCAGCAGCTTAGACCTCGGTGGGCTAGCGGTTAACACAGATACGCAGTATTTT. This gives the protein CASSLDLGGLAVNTDTQYF.